Shown below are 32 T cell receptor beta chains from a single sample sequenced in a study of cytomegalovirus exposure and HLA in healthy donors. The PCR used 60 Vbeta and 13 Jbeta primers. Libraries were prepared by immunoSEQ multiplex PCR; TCRdb keeps only in-frame clonotypes and omits some of them. This table holds 100,000 to 150,000 clones, around four fifths found once. The source material was PBMCs. The receptors were sampled from a woman aged 40 to 50 in good health and CMV-seropositive.

This chain joins TRBV7-2 and TRBJ1-5; D uncertain. This CDR3 spans 14 amino acids. The V end lost 4 bases, the J end lost 4 bases, and 11 bases lay between the germline ends. Per the germline V gene, CDR1 is SGHTA and CDR2 is FQGNSA. CDR3: CASSSFGENQPQHF. CDR3 bases: TGTGCCAGCAGCTCCTTCGGGGAAAATCAGCCCCAGCATTTT. Drawing the rest from reference TRBV7-2 and TRBJ1-5, the complete variable domain is GAGVSQSPSNKVTEKGKDVELRCDPISGHTALYWYRQSLGQGLEFLIYFQGNSAPDKSGLPSDRFSAERTGGSVSTLTIQRTQQEDSAVYLCASSSFGENQPQHFGDGTRLSIL.

This clone was detected once. The chain carries TRBV9 and TRBJ2-1, with D tentatively TRBD2 (6 bases). The CDR3 is made up of 15 amino acids. CDR1 is SGDLS, CDR2 YYNGEE, per germline. Trimming stripped 0 bases from V and 4 bases from J, with 11 bases between. CDR3 bases: TGTGCCAGCAGCGTAGCCGGGACTGGATACAATGAGCAGTTCTTC. Protein product: CASSVAGTGYNEQFF.

This chain links TRBV28 with TRBJ1-5; D ambiguous. Trimming took 6 bases from V and 0 from J, leaving 18 bases between them. CDR1 and CDR2 from the germline V gene are MDHEN and SYDVKM. CDR3 length: 17 residues. CDR3 sequence: CASSPSTEGYSNQPQHF. The CDR3 nucleotides read TGTGCCAGCAGCCCCTCAACGGAGGGTTATAGCAATCAGCCCCAGCATTTT.

The chain links TRBV6-5 to TRBJ1-3, with 7 bases lining up with TRBD1. The CDR3 length is 14 residues. In germline, CDR1 is MNHEY, CDR2 SVGAGI. The V gene end was trimmed by 5 bases and the J gene end by 5 bases; junction bases not matched to a gene: 6. CDR3: CASSPGQARNTIYF. CDR3 nucleotide sequence: TGTGCCAGCAGTCCCGGACAGGCCCGAAACACCATATATTTT.

The chain combines TRBV6-5 with TRBJ1-1, with 7 positions matching TRBD1. The CDR3 length is 15 residues. CDR1 is MNHEY and CDR2 is SVGAGI in the germline V gene. J was trimmed by 1 base and V by 5 bases; bases with no gene match: 7. CDR3 amino acids: CASSRTGAGNTEAFF. As DNA, the CDR3 is TGTGCCAGCAGTCGCACAGGGGCCGGGAACACTGAAGCTTTCTTT.

This clone was recorded a few times. V and J are TRBV30 and TRBJ1-5; possible D gene TRBD1, 5 bases. This CDR3 is 16 amino acids long. V lost 3 bases and J 0 bases, leaving 15 bases between the germline ends. Germline loops: CDR1 GTSNPN, CDR2 SVGIG (reference sequence). CDR3: CAWSLFRGNSNQPQHF. The DNA of the CDR3 is TGTGCCTGGAGCCTGTTCCGGGGGAATAGCAATCAGCCCCAGCATTTT.

This clone was seen a handful of times. J is TRBJ2-7 and V is TRBV14, with TRBD2 matching 9 bases. Germline V gene lookup returns CDR1 SGHDN and CDR2 FVKESK. CDR3 length: 17 amino acids. J gave up 0 bases and V 6 bases, and 12 bases lay outside the gene matches. DNA of the CDR3: TGTGCCAGCAGACAGGTCCCAACTAGCGGGCCCTCCTACGAGCAGTACTTC. As protein: CASRQVPTSGPSYEQYF.

CDR3 in DNA: TGTGCCAGCAGCTTCCGGGACAGGGGTGGGACTGAAGCTTTCTTT. This codes for CASSFRDRGGTEAFF. V usage is TRBV5-6 and J usage is TRBJ1-1, with 10 nucleotides matching TRBD1. Germline loops: CDR1 SGHDT, CDR2 YYEEEE. This CDR3 comprises 15 residues. V lost 2 bases and J lost 5; bases outside the gene matches: 6.

This CDR3 is CASSTLYGYTF. The CDR3 DNA is TGTGCCAGTAGTACTTTATATGGCTACACCTTC. V and J are TRBV19 and TRBJ1-2; D remains unclear. With 4 bases removed from V and 5 bases from J, the gap between germline ends came to 5 bases. Germline CDR1 is LNHDA and CDR2 is SQIVND (reference sequence). This CDR3 region has 11 residues.

The chain links TRBV16 to TRBJ2-2, with D uncertain. The germline CDR1 and CDR2 sequences are KGHSY and FQNENV. This CDR3 has 16 residues. V shed 0 bases and J shed 2 bases, with 10 bases lying between them. The CDR3 sequence is CASSQSTAGNTGELFF. The CDR3 coding sequence is TGTGCCAGCAGCCAATCGACGGCAGGCAACACCGGGGAGCTGTTTTTT.

This clone was detected only a few times. The chain couples TRBV13 to TRBJ2-7; TRBD2 agrees at 8 bases. The CDR3 spans 14 residues. Germline V lookup: CDR1 PRHDT, CDR2 FYEKMQ (reference sequence). Trimming at V came to 2 bases and at J to 6 bases, leaving 6 bases not matched to a gene. The CDR3 here is CASSLRGGQSEQYF. The CDR3 DNA sequence: TGTGCCAGCAGCTTACGGGGGGGGCAGTCCGAGCAGTACTTC.

This clone showed up just a few times. As DNA, the CDR3 is TGTGCCACCACCCCGTGGAGCGGGAGTTCCCCAGATACGCAGTATTTT. Residues: CATTPWSGSSPDTQYF. V usage is TRBV27 and J usage is TRBJ2-3, with 8 bases aligning to TRBD2. This CDR3 contains 16 residues. Germline lookup yields CDR1 MNHEY and CDR2 SMNVEV (reference sequence). Trimming at V came to 10 bases and at J to 4 bases, leaving 16 bases not matched to a gene.

This clone was observed a few times. The CDR3 here is CASSLLQGAPRSYGYTF. DNA for the CDR3: TGCGCCAGCAGCTTGTTGCAGGGGGCCCCACGGAGCTATGGCTACACCTTC. The chain recombines TRBV5-1 with TRBJ1-2; 8 bases are a match to TRBD1. Germline CDR1 SGHRS, CDR2 YFSETQ. The CDR3 contains 17 residues. Trimming cost V 1 base and J 4 bases; bases outside gene matches: 12.

The table lists this clone with a few counts. This sequence joins TRBV5-1 and TRBJ2-1, with 8 bases matching TRBD2. J gave up 4 bases and V 4 bases, and 10 bases lay outside the gene matches. This CDR3 is 16 amino acids long. Germline V lookup: CDR1 SGHRS, CDR2 YFSETQ. This chain's CDR3 is CASSVEAGGTYNEQFF. The CDR3 DNA is TGCGCCAGCAGCGTGGAGGCGGGGGGAACATACAATGAGCAGTTCTTC.

The CDR3 region is CASSPGTFYEQYF. The CDR3 coding sequence is TGTGCCAGCAGTCCCGGGACATTCTACGAGCAGTACTTC. The chain couples TRBV28 to TRBJ2-7; weak D call: TRBD1 (6 bases). The CDR3 covers 13 residues. With 5 bases removed from V and 3 bases from J, the gap between germline ends came to 11 bases. Germline V gene data show CDR1 as MDHEN and CDR2 as SYDVKM.

In its sample, this clone was seen a few times. This rearrangement joins TRBV5-4 to TRBJ2-1; possible D gene TRBD2, 6 bases. Trimming took off 4 bases at V and 6 bases at J, with 8 bases between the two ends. This CDR3 is built from 12 residues. In germline, CDR1 is SGHNT, CDR2 YYREEE (reference sequence). In DNA form, the CDR3 reads TGTGCCAGCAGCCCGGGGGTCAATGAGCAGTTCTTC. Translation gives CASSPGVNEQFF.

This clone has a single count. The V gene is TRBV27, the J gene TRBJ1-2, with unresolved D. Trimming left V 7 bases short and J 4 bases short, with 19 bases between. Germline-derived CDR1 and CDR2 are MNHEY and SMNVEV (reference sequence). There are 15 residues in the CDR3. As DNA, the CDR3 is TGTGCCAGCACTAACTCTGGCAGACTGCTCTATGGCTACACCTTC. Translation gives CASTNSGRLLYGYTF.

This CDR3 reads CASSGTGGGQPQHF. The CDR3 region has the DNA TGCGCCAGCAGTGGGACAGGGGGAGGCCAGCCCCAGCATTTT. V usage is TRBV10-1 and J usage is TRBJ1-5; 10 positions agree with TRBD1. V lost 4 bases to trimming and J lost 7 bases; unmatched junction nucleotides: 4. The CDR3 extends over 14 amino acids. Germline CDR1 is WNHNN and CDR2 is SYGVQD (reference sequence).

The chain carries TRBV18 and TRBJ1-2, with 8 nucleotides matching TRBD1. V gave up 3 bases and J gave up 5 bases; unmatched junction bases: 23. Germline CDR1 is KGHSH and CDR2 is LQKENI. The CDR3 consists of 20 residues. Written as DNA, the CDR3 is TGTGCCAGCTCACCCGCTGTTGTGACAGGGGTTAAGCTTCCCCCGTATGGCTACACCTTC. This encodes CASSPAVVTGVKLPPYGYTF.

There are a few counts of this clone. The chain recombines TRBV7-9 with TRBJ1-1, with D possibly being TRBD1 (6 bases). The CDR3 has 13 residues. CDR1 and CDR2 (germline): SEHNR, FQNEAQ (reference sequence). Trimming removed 4 bases from V and 11 bases from J, with 17 bases in between. CDR3 protein: CASSYGTTGNAFF. Written as DNA, the CDR3 is TGTGCCAGCAGCTATGGAACAACAGGGAACGCTTTCTTT. The entire variable domain, with the rest obtained from reference TRBV7-9 and TRBJ1-1, is as follows: DTGVSQNPRHKITKRGQNVTFRCDPISEHNRLYWYRQTLGQGPEFLTYFQNEAQLEKSRLLSDRFSAERPKGSFSTLEIQRTEQGDSAMYLCASSYGTTGNAFFGQGTRLTVV.

V is TRBV19 and J is TRBJ2-7; D perhaps matches TRBD1 (6 bases). The germline gives CDR1 LNHDA, CDR2 SQIVND (reference sequence). This CDR3 has 14 amino acids. The germline V and J ends were trimmed by 5 bases and 2 bases, with 13 bases remaining between them. The CDR3 here is CASSGTGTTYEQYF. In DNA, the CDR3 is TGTGCCAGTAGTGGCACCGGGACAACCTACGAGCAGTACTTC.

The chain employs TRBV5-1 and TRBJ2-3; TRBD1 might be the D (6 bases). The CDR3 runs to 16 residues. V gave up 2 bases and J gave up 4 bases, with 17 bases separating them. Germline lookup yields CDR1 SGHRS and CDR2 YFSETQ. This CDR3 is CASSLQGATSSDTQYF. The CDR3 DNA follows: TGCGCCAGCAGCTTACAGGGTGCCACAAGCTCAGATACGCAGTATTTT. The variable domain in full, completed from reference TRBV5-1 and TRBJ2-3, reads KAGVTQTPRYLIKTRGQQVTLSCSPISGHRSVSWYQQTPGQGLQFLFEYFSETQRNKGNFPGRFSGRQFSNSRSEMNVSTLELGDSALYLCASSLQGATSSDTQYFGPGTRLTVL.

The chain links TRBV6-5 to TRBJ1-1; no clear D. Germline V gene data show CDR1 as MNHEY and CDR2 as SVGAGI. The CDR3 extends over 10 amino acids. The germline V and J ends were trimmed by 6 bases and 4 bases, with 3 bases remaining between them. In nucleotides, the CDR3 is TGTGCCAGCAGGAGCACTGAAGCTTTCTTT. This translates into CASRSTEAFF.

The chain joins TRBV30 to TRBJ2-5; unclear D gene. Trimming removed 0 bases at V and 7 bases at J, with 6 bases between. Germline loops: CDR1 GTSNPN, CDR2 SVGIG (reference sequence). The CDR3 runs to 11 residues. The CDR3 spells CAWSVSGTQYF. The DNA of the CDR3 is TGTGCCTGGAGTGTATCAGGGACCCAGTACTTC.

The rearrangement uses TRBV7-9 and TRBJ2-7; tentatively, D is TRBD2 (6 bases). Germline CDR1 is SEHNR and CDR2 is FQNEAQ (reference sequence). The CDR3 extends over 14 amino acids. The V end was cut by 5 bases, the J end by 4 bases, with 15 bases between. The CDR3 DNA reads TGTGCCAGCAGCCCCCCGGGACTTTCATACGAGCAGTACTTC. It is translated as CASSPPGLSYEQYF. The full variable domain, completed using reference TRBV7-9 and TRBJ2-7, is DTGVSQNPRHKITKRGQNVTFRCDPISEHNRLYWYRQTLGQGPEFLTYFQNEAQLEKSRLLSDRFSAERPKGSFSTLEIQRTEQGDSAMYLCASSPPGLSYEQYFGPGTRLTVT.

The CDR3 nucleotides are TGTGCCAGCAGCTTAGCGGTCGGCAGGGAGGACGGCTACACCTTC. Translating gives CASSLAVGREDGYTF. V and J are TRBV7-2 and TRBJ1-2; tentatively, D is TRBD1 (5 bases). The CDR3 is made up of 15 amino acids. The germline V gene encodes CDR1 SGHTA and CDR2 FQGNSA. Deletions cut 0 bases from V and 8 bases from J, with 16 bases between. Based on the CDR3 plus reference TRBV7-2 and TRBJ1-2, the full variable domain is GAGVSQSPSNKVTEKGKDVELRCDPISGHTALYWYRQSLGQGLEFLIYFQGNSAPDKSGLPSDRFSAERTGGSVSTLTIQRTQQEDSAVYLCASSLAVGREDGYTFGSGTRLTVV.

V usage is TRBV5-4 and J usage is TRBJ1-3, with D uncertain. Germline lookup yields CDR1 SGHNT and CDR2 YYREEE (reference sequence). This CDR3 contains 14 residues. With 3 bases removed from V and 5 bases from J, the gap between germline ends came to 12 bases. Here the CDR3 reads CASSSRDTRNTIYF. Here the CDR3 DNA reads TGTGCCAGCAGCTCCCGGGATACTAGAAACACCATATATTTT. The full variable domain, in which reference TRBV5-4 and TRBJ1-3 provide the parts outside the CDR3, is ETGVTQSPTHLIKTRGQQVTLRCSSQSGHNTVSWYQQALGQGPQFIFQYYREEENGRGNFPPRFSGLQFPNYSSELNVNALELDDSALYLCASSSRDTRNTIYFGEGSWLTVV.

The chain employs TRBV30 and TRBJ2-7, with 12 bases matching TRBD1. Germline loops: CDR1 GTSNPN, CDR2 SVGIG (reference sequence). The junction had 7 bases not matched to a gene; V was cut back by 4 bases and J by 6 bases. This CDR3 has 14 residues. The CDR3 sequence is CAWKGTGGLREQYF. Here the CDR3 DNA reads TGTGCCTGGAAAGGGACAGGGGGCCTTCGCGAGCAGTACTTC.

The chain links TRBV5-4 to TRBJ1-1; D gene ambiguous. Germline CDR1 and CDR2: SGHNT and YYREEE (reference sequence). Trimming stripped 6 bases from V and 3 bases from J, with 15 bases between. The CDR3 is made up of 14 amino acids. The CDR3 DNA reads as TGTGCCAGCACCCTAAGGGCCGGGGACACTGAAGCTTTCTTT. This encodes CASTLRAGDTEAFF. Full variable domain (rest looked up from reference TRBV5-4 and TRBJ1-1): ETGVTQSPTHLIKTRGQQVTLRCSSQSGHNTVSWYQQALGQGPQFIFQYYREEENGRGNFPPRFSGLQFPNYSSELNVNALELDDSALYLCASTLRAGDTEAFFGQGTRLTVV.

V is TRBV29-1 and J is TRBJ1-2, with 9 positions matching TRBD1. The CDR3 has 13 residues. Germline CDR1 SQVTM, CDR2 ANQGSEA. V dropped 1 base and J dropped 8; count of bases not matched to a gene: 5. In nucleotides, the CDR3 is TGCAGCGTTGAAGGGGACAGGGCGTTGGGCTACACCTTC. Protein sequence: CSVEGDRALGYTF.

This rearrangement joins TRBV27 to TRBJ1-6; TRBD1 matches 8 bases. This CDR3 has 16 residues. V was clipped by 5 bases and J by 5 bases; unmatched bases: 8. The germline V gene encodes CDR1 MNHEY and CDR2 SMNVEV (reference sequence). The CDR3 nucleotides are TGTGCCAGCAGTCCCCGGACAGGGTCTGATAATTCACCCCTCCACTTT. It specifies CASSPRTGSDNSPLHF.

The chain is built from TRBV4-2 and TRBJ2-4; D perhaps matches TRBD2 (6 bases). Germline CDR1 LGHNA, CDR2 YNFKEQ. Trimming took off 4 bases at V and 8 bases at J, with 12 bases between the two ends. CDR3 size: 13 residues. CDR3 region: CASSPTEGHIQYF. The CDR3 DNA is TGTGCCAGCAGCCCGACGGAGGGCCACATTCAGTACTTC.